These 27 T cell receptor beta chains share one sample of origin, sequenced in a study of tumor-infiltrating lymphocytes in localized non-small cell lung cancer. Profiled with immunoSEQ multiplex PCR; TCRdb holds only in-frame clones, not every one. The top ten clones hold 7% to 10% of a sample with roughly 12,000 clones, 65% to 90% of them seen once. The specimen was uninvolved lung tissue not adjacent to the tumor. These receptors all come from a human donor with non-small cell lung cancer.

The chain combines TRBV11-2 with TRBJ2-5; 7 nucleotides line up with TRBD2. Looked up from germline, CDR1 is SGHAT and CDR2 is FQNNGV. Trimming at V came to 2 bases and at J to 0 bases, leaving 3 bases not matched to a gene. This CDR3 spans 15 amino acids. In DNA form, the CDR3 reads TGTGCCAGCAGCTTAAGGGCGGGGGACCAAGAGACCCAGTACTTC. The encoded protein is CASSLRAGDQETQYF.

The sample holds a few counts of this clone. This sequence joins TRBV6-5 and TRBJ1-2; D is perhaps TRBD1 (5 bases). Germline lookup yields CDR1 MNHEY and CDR2 SVGAGI. The CDR3 has 15 amino acids. V was trimmed by 6 bases and J by 4 bases, leaving 18 bases between them. CDR3 DNA: TGTGCCAGCAGCCTAACGATAGGGACGGGCTATGGCTACACCTTC. Protein sequence: CASSLTIGTGYGYTF.

The chain links TRBV2 to TRBJ1-2; tentatively, D is TRBD1 (6 bases). The CDR3 is 13 residues long. Germline-derived CDR1 and CDR2 are SNHLY and FYNNEI. V lost 6 bases, J lost 8 bases, and 16 bases lay in between. The CDR3 bases are TGTGCCAGCAGCGTAACAGGGAGGGGGGGCTACACCTTC. This encodes CASSVTGRGGYTF.

V is TRBV16 and J is TRBJ1-5; D unresolved. This CDR3 has 15 amino acids. V was cut by 0 bases and J by 1 base, with 7 bases left in between. The germline gives CDR1 KGHSY, CDR2 FQNENV. CDR3 DNA: TGTGCCAGCAGCCAATCGGGTCGGAGCAATCAGCCCCAGCATTTT. Translating it yields CASSQSGRSNQPQHF.

The CDR3 sequence is CASTGDRSGNTIYF. The CDR3, as DNA: TGTGCCAGCACTGGTGACAGGTCTGGAAACACCATATATTTT. The chain uses TRBV2 and TRBJ1-3; D possibly corresponds to TRBD1 (6 bases). Trimming removed 7 bases from V and 1 base from J, with 11 bases in between. The length of the CDR3 is 14 residues. Germline V gene sequence: CDR1 SNHLY, CDR2 FYNNEI.

The chain employs TRBV19 and TRBJ2-5; TRBD2 matches 7 bases. The V segment lost 2 bases and the J segment 2 bases; nucleotides outside the gene matches: 8. Germline CDR1 and CDR2: LNHDA and SQIVND (reference sequence). The CDR3 is 16 residues long. CDR3 coding DNA: TGTGCCAGTAGTATAAACGGCGGGGGAGGTCAAGAGACCCAGTACTTC. Translating it yields CASSINGGGGQETQYF.

The V gene is TRBV2, the J gene TRBJ1-6, with 7 nucleotides matching TRBD1. The junction had 3 bases not matched to a gene; V was cut back by 4 bases and J by 6 bases. This CDR3 spans 14 amino acids. Germline CDR1 is SNHLY and CDR2 is FYNNEI. The CDR3 DNA follows: TGTGCCAGCAGTGGACAGGGAAGTAATTCACCCCTCCACTTT. Translating it yields CASSGQGSNSPLHF.

The rearrangement joins TRBV9 to TRBJ1-2; a weak D match, TRBD1 (5 bases). V was clipped by 8 bases and J by 4 bases, with 15 bases between them. The CDR3 length is 13 residues. In germline, CDR1 is SGDLS, CDR2 YYNGEE. The CDR3 DNA sequence: TGTGCCAGTTCCTCCGACAGATTCTATGGCTACACCTTC. It is translated as CASSSDRFYGYTF.

The chain couples TRBV5-1 to TRBJ2-2; D remains ambiguous. From germline, CDR1 is SGHRS and CDR2 YFSETQ. The CDR3 runs 11 residues. With 4 bases removed from V and 6 bases from J, the gap between germline ends came to 4 bases. The CDR3 nucleotides read TGCGCCAGCAGCATACCCGGGGAGCTGTTTTTT. Its protein product is CASSIPGELFF. The full variable domain, completed using reference TRBV5-1 and TRBJ2-2, is KAGVTQTPRYLIKTRGQQVTLSCSPISGHRSVSWYQQTPGQGLQFLFEYFSETQRNKGNFPGRFSGRQFSNSRSEMNVSTLELGDSALYLCASSIPGELFFGEGSRLTVL.

V and J are TRBV29-1 and TRBJ2-3, with 7 bases aligning to TRBD2. J was trimmed by 3 bases and V by 6 bases; bases with no gene match: 9. The CDR3 length is 14 residues. The V gene's germline CDR1 is SQVTM and CDR2 ANQGSEA. The CDR3 spells CSVAPGGATDTQYF. The CDR3 coding sequence is TGCAGCGTGGCCCCGGGGGGTGCAACAGATACGCAGTATTTT.

This clone appeared a few times. The V gene is TRBV6-5, the J gene TRBJ2-7; possibly TRBD1 for D (5 bases). Germline assignment: CDR1 MNHEY and CDR2 SVGAGI. This CDR3 is 15 amino acids long. V shed 4 bases and J shed 5 bases, with 18 bases lying between them. This CDR3 reads CASSFSPGNRNEQYF. DNA for the CDR3: TGTGCCAGCAGTTTCTCGCCAGGGAATAGAAACGAGCAGTACTTC.

This rearrangement joins TRBV19 to TRBJ1-5, with D unresolved. The CDR3 has 14 amino acids. The germline gives CDR1 LNHDA, CDR2 SQIVND (reference sequence). The V end was cut by 6 bases, the J end by 4 bases, with 13 bases between. CDR3: CASRGWVSNQPQHF. CDR3 DNA sequence: TGTGCCAGTAGGGGGTGGGTCAGTAATCAGCCCCAGCATTTT.

As to this clone: The sample contains more than one DNA sequence encoding this CDR3. V gene TRBV5-1 combines with J gene TRBJ2-7, with 8 bases aligning to TRBD1. After removal of 0 bases from V and 3 bases from J, the junction contained 2 bases not matched to a gene. The CDR3 has 14 amino acids. CDR1 is SGHRS, CDR2 YFSETQ, per germline. The CDR3 sequence: CASSLGQGSYEQYF. DNA of the CDR3: TGCGCCAGCAGCTTGGGACAGGGGAGCTACGAGCAGTACTTC.

The rearrangement uses TRBV5-4 and TRBJ1-2; tentative D call: TRBD1 (5 bases). V dropped 2 bases and J dropped 4 bases, with 15 bases sitting between them. The germline CDR1 and CDR2 sequences are SGHNT and YYREEE (reference sequence). The CDR3 runs 15 residues. The CDR3, as DNA: TGTGCCAGCAGCTTCCGGGACCGCCCTCCCTATGGCTACACCTTC. Its protein product is CASSFRDRPPYGYTF.

CDR3 DNA sequence: TGCAGCGTTGGTGGTCAACAAGAGACCCAGTACTTC. It yields the protein CSVGGQQETQYF. This chain links TRBV29-1 with TRBJ2-5; D unclear. V was shortened by 4 bases and J by 2 bases, with 8 bases between the two germline ends. Looked up from germline, CDR1 is SQVTM and CDR2 is ANQGSEA. CDR3 length: 12 amino acids.

The chain is built from TRBV5-6 and TRBJ2-3; D is unclear. The CDR3 covers 12 residues. The germline CDR1 and CDR2 sequences are SGHDT and YYEEEE. V shed 4 bases and J shed 6 bases, with 9 bases lying between them. The CDR3 DNA reads TGTGCCAGCAGCCCCTCGAGGGATACGCAGTATTTT. It specifies CASSPSRDTQYF.

The chain is built from TRBV18 and TRBJ2-7; D might be TRBD2 (6 bases). The V end was cut by 5 bases, the J end by 0 bases, with 11 bases between. The CDR3 runs to 14 residues. Germline CDR1 reads KGHSH; CDR2 reads LQKENI. The CDR3 coding sequence is TGTGCCAGCTCAGCCCGGGACTCCTCCTACGAGCAGTACTTC. It encodes CASSARDSSYEQYF.

This clone was counted a single time. This chain joins TRBV2 and TRBJ2-3; D gene uncertain. Germline V gene data show CDR1 as SNHLY and CDR2 as FYNNEI. Trimming took off 1 base at V and 4 bases at J, with 9 bases between the two ends. CDR3 length: 14 residues. The CDR3 sequence: CASSEVSNADTQYF. Here the CDR3 DNA reads TGTGCCAGCAGTGAAGTCAGTAACGCAGATACGCAGTATTTT.

The chain employs TRBV6-1 and TRBJ1-5; D uncertain. This CDR3 has 16 residues. V was pared by 0 bases and J by 1 base, with 10 bases between. The germline V gene has CDR1 MNHNS and CDR2 SASEGT. DNA for the CDR3: TGTGCCAGCAGTGAAGCAGGAGGACCGAGCAATCAGCCCCAGCATTTT. Amino acids: CASSEAGGPSNQPQHF.

The chain has TRBV6-5 and TRBJ1-2; 9 nucleotides match TRBD1. The CDR3 runs to 13 residues. From germline, CDR1 is MNHEY and CDR2 SVGAGI. V shed 5 bases and J 8 bases; nucleotides not matched to a gene: 6. CDR3 nucleotides: TGTGCCAGCAGTACGCCGACAGGGGGAGGCTACACCTTC. Protein product: CASSTPTGGGYTF.

Of note for this clone: One junction end disagrees with the germline gene, perhaps due to a read error. The rearrangement joins TRBV13 to TRBJ2-7; 8 bases fit TRBD1. CDR1 and CDR2 from the germline V gene are PRHDT and FYEKMQ (reference sequence). The CDR3 has 13 amino acids. Here the CDR3 DNA reads TGTGCCAGCAGCCTAGGACAGGGCTACGAGCAGTACTTC. Protein sequence: CASSLGQGYEQYF.

The chain employs TRBV6-5 and TRBJ1-5, with a possible D match to TRBD1 (5 bases). Trimming stripped 7 bases from V and 0 bases from J, with 13 bases between. Germline V CDR1 and CDR2: MNHEY, SVGAGI. CDR3 length equals 15 residues. CDR3 sequence (DNA): TGTGCCAGCAACCAGGGACCAGGTAGCAATCAGCCCCAGCATTTT. Translation: CASNQGPGSNQPQHF.

This clone was observed a few times. This chain connects TRBV6-5 to TRBJ2-7; 10 bases match TRBD1. This CDR3 comprises 13 residues. The J segment lost 7 bases and the V segment lost 6 bases, leaving 6 bases of the junction unmatched. CDR1 is MNHEY, CDR2 SVGAGI, per germline. CDR3 nucleotide sequence: TGTGCCAGCAGCCAGGACAGGGGGAGGGAGCAGTACTTC. Translating gives CASSQDRGREQYF.

This chain connects TRBV27 to TRBJ1-5, with D maybe TRBD1 (6 bases). The CDR3 is 15 amino acids. The germline V and J ends were trimmed by 4 bases and 2 bases, with 12 bases remaining between them. Germline V gene data show CDR1 as MNHEY and CDR2 as SMNVEV (reference sequence). This CDR3 reads CASSSTGYGNQPQHF. Written as DNA, the CDR3 is TGTGCCAGCAGTTCTACAGGGTATGGCAATCAGCCCCAGCATTTT.

This clone was seen a single time. The genes are TRBV19 and TRBJ1-2; D remains unclear. The germline gives CDR1 LNHDA, CDR2 SQIVND (reference sequence). The CDR3 runs to 15 residues. V lost 3 bases and J lost 4, with 15 bases in between. The CDR3 sequence is CASSIITAVSYGYTF. CDR3 DNA: TGTGCCAGTAGTATTATCACGGCCGTCAGCTATGGCTACACCTTC.

The CDR3 spells CASSRTTQGSREKLFF. The CDR3, as DNA: TGTGCCAGCAGCAGGACTACACAGGGGTCCAGGGAAAAACTGTTTTTT. The rearrangement joins TRBV5-4 to TRBJ1-4, with TRBD1 matching over 7 bases. This CDR3 comprises 16 residues. The germline V gene has CDR1 SGHNT and CDR2 YYREEE (reference sequence). J was trimmed by 8 bases and V by 4 bases; bases with no gene match: 14.

The CDR3 region is CASSYPIDRGVGYTF. DNA of the CDR3: TGTGCCAGCAGTTACCCGATAGACAGGGGTGTTGGCTACACCTTC. The chain is built from TRBV6-5 and TRBJ1-2, with 8 positions matching TRBD1. Germline CDR1 reads MNHEY; CDR2 reads SVGAGI. The CDR3 is made up of 15 amino acids. V shed 2 bases and J 7 bases; nucleotides not matched to a gene: 9.